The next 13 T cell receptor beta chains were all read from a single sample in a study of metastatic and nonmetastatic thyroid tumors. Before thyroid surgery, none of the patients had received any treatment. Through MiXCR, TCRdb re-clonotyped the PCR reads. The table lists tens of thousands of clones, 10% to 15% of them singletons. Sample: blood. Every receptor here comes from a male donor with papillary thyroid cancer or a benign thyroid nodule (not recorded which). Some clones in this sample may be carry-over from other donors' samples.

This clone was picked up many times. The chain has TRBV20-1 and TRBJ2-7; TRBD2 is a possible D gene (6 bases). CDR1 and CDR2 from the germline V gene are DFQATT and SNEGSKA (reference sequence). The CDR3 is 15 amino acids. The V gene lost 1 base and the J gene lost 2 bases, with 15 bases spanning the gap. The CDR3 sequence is CSARGRRGRAYEQYF. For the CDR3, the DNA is TGCAGTGCTAGAGGGAGGCGGGGAAGGGCCTACGAGCAGTACTTC.

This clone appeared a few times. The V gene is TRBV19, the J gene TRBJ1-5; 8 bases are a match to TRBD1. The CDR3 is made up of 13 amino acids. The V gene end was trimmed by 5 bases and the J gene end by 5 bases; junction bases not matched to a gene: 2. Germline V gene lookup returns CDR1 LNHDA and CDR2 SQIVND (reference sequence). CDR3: CASSETGDQPQHF. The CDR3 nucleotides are TGTGCCAGTAGTGAGACAGGGGATCAGCCCCAGCATTTT.

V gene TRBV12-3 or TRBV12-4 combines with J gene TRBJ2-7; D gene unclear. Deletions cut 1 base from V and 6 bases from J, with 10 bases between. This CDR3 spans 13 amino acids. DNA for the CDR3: TGTGCCAGCAGTTTAGGGGTTGTGGGCGAGCAGTACTTC. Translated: CASSLGVVGEQYF.

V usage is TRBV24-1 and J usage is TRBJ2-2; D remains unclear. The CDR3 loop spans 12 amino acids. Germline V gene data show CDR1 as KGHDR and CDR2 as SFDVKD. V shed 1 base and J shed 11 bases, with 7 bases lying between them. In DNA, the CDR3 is TGTGCCACCAGTGATTTTACCTGTGAGCTGTTTTTT. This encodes CATSDFTCELFF.

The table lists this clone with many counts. The CDR3 bases are TGTGCCAGCAGCTTGGAGACTAGCGGGGGATTAACAGATACGCAGTATTTT. Its protein is CASSLETSGGLTDTQYF. The gene calls are TRBV5-6 and TRBJ2-3; 12 nucleotides align to TRBD2. The V and J ends lost 0 bases and 3 bases, in that order; junction bases with no gene match: 5. Germline loops: CDR1 SGHDT, CDR2 YYEEEE. This CDR3 contains 17 residues.

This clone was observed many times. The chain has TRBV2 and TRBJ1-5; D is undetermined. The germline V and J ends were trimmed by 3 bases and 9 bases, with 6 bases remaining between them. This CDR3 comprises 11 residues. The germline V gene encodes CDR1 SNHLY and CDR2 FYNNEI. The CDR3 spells CASSEDGPQHF. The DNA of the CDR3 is TGTGCCAGCAGTGAGGACGGGCCCCAGCATTTT.

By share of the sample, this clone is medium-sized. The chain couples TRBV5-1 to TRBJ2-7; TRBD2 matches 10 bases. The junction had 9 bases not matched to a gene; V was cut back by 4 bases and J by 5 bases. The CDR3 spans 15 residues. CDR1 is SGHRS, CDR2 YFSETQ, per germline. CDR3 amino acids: CASSGGLAIRNEQYF. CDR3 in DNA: TGCGCCAGCAGCGGGGGACTAGCGATTCGGAACGAGCAGTACTTC.

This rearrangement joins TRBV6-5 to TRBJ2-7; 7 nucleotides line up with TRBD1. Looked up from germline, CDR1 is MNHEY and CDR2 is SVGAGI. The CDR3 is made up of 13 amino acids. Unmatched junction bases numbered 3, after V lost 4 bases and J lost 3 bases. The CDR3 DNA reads TGTGCCAGCAGTTGGGGACAGTTCTACGAGCAGTACTTC. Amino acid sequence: CASSWGQFYEQYF.

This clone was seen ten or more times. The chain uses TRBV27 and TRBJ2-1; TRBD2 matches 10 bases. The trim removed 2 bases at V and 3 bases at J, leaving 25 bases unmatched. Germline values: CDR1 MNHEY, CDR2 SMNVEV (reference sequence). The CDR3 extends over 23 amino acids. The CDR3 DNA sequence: TGTGCCAGCAGTTTAAGCCTAGCGGGAGTACGGCCCCAAATGAGTGGTGTCTACAATGAGCAGTTCTTC. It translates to CASSLSLAGVRPQMSGVYNEQFF.

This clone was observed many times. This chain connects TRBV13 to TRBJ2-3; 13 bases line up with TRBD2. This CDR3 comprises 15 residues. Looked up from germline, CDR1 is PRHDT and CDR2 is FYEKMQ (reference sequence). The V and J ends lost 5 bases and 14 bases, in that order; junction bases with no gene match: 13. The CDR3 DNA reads TGTGCCAGCAGCCTTCGGACTAGCGGGAGCCAGGGAAGGTATTTT. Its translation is CASSLRTSGSQGRYF. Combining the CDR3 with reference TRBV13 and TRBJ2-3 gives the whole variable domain AAGVIQSPRHLIKEKRETATLKCYPIPRHDTVYWYQQGPGQDPQFLISFYEKMQSDKGSIPDRFSAQQFSDYHSELNMSSLELGDSALYFCASSLRTSGSQGRYFGPGTRLTVL.

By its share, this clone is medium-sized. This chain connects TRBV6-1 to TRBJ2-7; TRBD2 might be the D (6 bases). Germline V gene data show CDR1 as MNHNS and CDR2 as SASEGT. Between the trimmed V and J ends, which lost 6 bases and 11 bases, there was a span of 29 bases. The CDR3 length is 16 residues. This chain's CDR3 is CASSGLGEWRTGVKYF. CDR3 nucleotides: TGTGCCAGCAGCGGTCTGGGGGAATGGAGGACGGGAGTGAAGTACTTC.

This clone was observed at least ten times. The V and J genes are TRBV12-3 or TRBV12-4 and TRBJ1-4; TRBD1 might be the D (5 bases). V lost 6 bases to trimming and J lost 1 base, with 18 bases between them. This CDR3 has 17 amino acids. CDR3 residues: CASRRGAGRGTNEKLFF. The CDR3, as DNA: TGTGCCAGCAGAAGGGGAGCAGGGAGGGGAACTAATGAAAAACTGTTTTTT.

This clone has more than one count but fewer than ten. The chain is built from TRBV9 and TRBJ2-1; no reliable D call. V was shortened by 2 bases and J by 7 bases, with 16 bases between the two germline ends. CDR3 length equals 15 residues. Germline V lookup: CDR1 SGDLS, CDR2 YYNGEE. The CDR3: CASSVQPSDVNEQFF. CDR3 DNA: TGTGCCAGCAGCGTGCAACCTAGTGATGTGAATGAGCAGTTCTTC.